This TCR beta chain was obtained from a study of post-analysis software for immune sequencing data. Study in general: Relapsing-remitting, secondary progressive and progressive-relapsing forms of multiple sclerosis all featured among disease courses. Study-wide points: Controls' normalized Chao1 diversity significantly exceeded that of multiple sclerosis patients. Samples made in the same batch grouped tightly together by F measure.

This clonotype has a handful of counts. Its antigen is not known. Researchers reported that TCR beta cDNA libraries carried unique molecular identifiers. Roughly 490,000 cDNA molecules came from approximately 1 to 10 million T cells. TCRdb re-called the PCR reads with MiXCR, one entry per CDR3 protein. The sample has roughly 700,000 distinct CDR3 sequences; about 32% are singletons. The sequencing sample was made of blood. The clonotype originates from a girl aged 5-17 years with multiple sclerosis.

The CDR3 sequence: CAVSGGDRVRQPQHF. As DNA, the CDR3 is TGTGCCGTCTCCGGGGGGGACAGGGTGAGGCAGCCCCAGCATTTT. This sequence joins TRBV10-3 and TRBJ1-5; 9 nucleotides align to TRBD1. From germline, CDR1 is ENHRY and CDR2 SYGVKD. The length of the CDR3 is 15 residues. V shed 11 bases and J 7 bases; nucleotides not matched to a gene: 15.